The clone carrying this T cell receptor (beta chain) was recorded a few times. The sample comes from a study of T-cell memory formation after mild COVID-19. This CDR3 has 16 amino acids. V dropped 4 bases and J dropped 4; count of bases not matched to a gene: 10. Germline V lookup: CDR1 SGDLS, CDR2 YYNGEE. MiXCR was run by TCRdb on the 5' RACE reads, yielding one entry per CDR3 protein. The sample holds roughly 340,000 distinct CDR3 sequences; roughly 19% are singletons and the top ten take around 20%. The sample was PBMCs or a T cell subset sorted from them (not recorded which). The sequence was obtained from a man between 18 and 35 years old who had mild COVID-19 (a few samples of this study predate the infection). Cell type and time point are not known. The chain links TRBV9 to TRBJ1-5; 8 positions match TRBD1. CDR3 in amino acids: CASSPGTGASNQPQHF. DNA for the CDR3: TGTGCCAGCAGCCCGGGGACAGGAGCATCTAATCAGCCCCAGCATTTT. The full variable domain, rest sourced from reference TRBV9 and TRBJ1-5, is DSGVTQTPKHLITATGQRVTLRCSPRSGDLSVYWYQQSLDQGLQFLIQYYNGEERAKGNILERFSAQQFPDLHSELNLSSLELGDSALYFCASSPGTGASNQPQHFGDGTRLSIL.